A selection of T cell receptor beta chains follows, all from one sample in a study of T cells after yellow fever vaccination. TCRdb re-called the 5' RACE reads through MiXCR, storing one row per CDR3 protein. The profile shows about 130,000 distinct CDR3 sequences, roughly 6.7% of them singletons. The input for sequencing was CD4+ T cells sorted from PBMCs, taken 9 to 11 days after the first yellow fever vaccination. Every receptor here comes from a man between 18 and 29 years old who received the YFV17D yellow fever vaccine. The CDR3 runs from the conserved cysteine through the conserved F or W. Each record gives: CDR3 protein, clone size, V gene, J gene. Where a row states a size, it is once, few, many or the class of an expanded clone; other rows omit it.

CASSVRRGTGMYNEQFF	many	TRBV5-1	TRBJ2-1
CASSIWAASYEQYF	NA	TRBV19	TRBJ2-7
CASRGAAALAKNIQYF	many	TRBV28	TRBJ2-4
CASSFPRDRGLDTEAFF	few	TRBV5-1	TRBJ1-1
CASSKVNRKNTGELFF	many	TRBV21-1	TRBJ2-2
CASSQDIGGGSDTQYF	many	TRBV4-3	TRBJ2-3
CSASRGFSNQPQHF	many	TRBV20-1	TRBJ1-5
CASSPFPSGGYNEQFF	many	TRBV18	TRBJ2-1
CASSLGLLGIYNEQFF	NA	TRBV5-1	TRBJ2-1
CASSSSTFRGLGETQYF	many	TRBV5-1	TRBJ2-5
CASSLGGLSYNEQFF	many	TRBV12-3/TRBV12-4	TRBJ2-1
CASAWAGAGGNYGYTF	many	TRBV6-5	TRBJ1-2
CSVGTSTDTQYF	many	TRBV29-1	TRBJ2-3
CASRRGGDYGYTF	many	TRBV6-1	TRBJ1-2
CASSYQRQITNSPLHF	few	TRBV6-5	TRBJ1-6
CASSLMAMNTEAFF	many	TRBV12-3/TRBV12-4	TRBJ1-1
CASSHPGESGELFF	many	TRBV19	TRBJ2-2
CASRTYRGESYNEQFF	many	TRBV6-2/TRBV6-3	TRBJ2-1
CASRSGETYNEQFF	many	TRBV6-1	TRBJ2-1
CASAPRDGVYGYTF	many	TRBV5-1	TRBJ1-2
CASSTDNYNEQFF	many	TRBV6-1	TRBJ2-1
CASRTGSTEAFF	many	TRBV12-3/TRBV12-4	TRBJ1-1